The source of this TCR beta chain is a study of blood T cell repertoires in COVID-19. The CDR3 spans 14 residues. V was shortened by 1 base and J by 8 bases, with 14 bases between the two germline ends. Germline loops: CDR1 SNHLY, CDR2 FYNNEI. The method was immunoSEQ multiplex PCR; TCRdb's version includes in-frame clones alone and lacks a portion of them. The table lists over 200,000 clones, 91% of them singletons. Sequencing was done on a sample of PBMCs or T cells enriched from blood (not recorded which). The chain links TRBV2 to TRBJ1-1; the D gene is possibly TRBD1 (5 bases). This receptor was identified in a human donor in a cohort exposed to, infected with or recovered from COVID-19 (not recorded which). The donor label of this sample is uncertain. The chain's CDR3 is CASSEERGANEAFF. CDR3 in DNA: TGTGCCAGCAGTGAAGAAAGGGGCGCTAACGAAGCTTTCTTT.